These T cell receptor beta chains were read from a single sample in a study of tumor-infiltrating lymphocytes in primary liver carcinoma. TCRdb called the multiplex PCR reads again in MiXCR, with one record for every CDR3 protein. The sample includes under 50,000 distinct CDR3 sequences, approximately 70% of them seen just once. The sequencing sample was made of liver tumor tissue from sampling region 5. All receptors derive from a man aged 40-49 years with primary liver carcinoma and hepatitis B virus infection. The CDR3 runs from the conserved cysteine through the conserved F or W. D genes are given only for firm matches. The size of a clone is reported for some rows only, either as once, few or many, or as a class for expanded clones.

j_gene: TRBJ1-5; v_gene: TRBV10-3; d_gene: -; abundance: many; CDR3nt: TGTGCCATCAAGAAGGACGGCGATAGCAATCAGCCCCAGCATTTT; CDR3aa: CAIKKDGDSNQPQHF
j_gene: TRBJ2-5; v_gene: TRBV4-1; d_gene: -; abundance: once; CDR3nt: TGTGCCAGGAGCCAAGCGGGACAGCGATTCCAAGAAACCCAGTACTTC; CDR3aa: CARSQAGQRFQETQYF
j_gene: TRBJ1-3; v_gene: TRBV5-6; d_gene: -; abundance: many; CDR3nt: TGTGCCAGCAGCTTCGTCCCTGGAAACACCATATATTTT; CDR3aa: CASSFVPGNTIYF
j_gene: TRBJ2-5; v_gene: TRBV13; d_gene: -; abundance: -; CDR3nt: TGTGCCAGCAGCTTACAGTCAAGCGAAGAGACCCAGTACTTC; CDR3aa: CASSLQSSEETQYF
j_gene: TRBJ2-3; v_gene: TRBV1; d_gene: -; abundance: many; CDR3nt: TGCACCAGCAGCCAAGTATCATCCGGGACTAGCGGATGCACAGATACGCAGTATTTT; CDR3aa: CTSSQVSSGTSGCTDTQYF
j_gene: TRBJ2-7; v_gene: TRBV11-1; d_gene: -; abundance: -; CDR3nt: TGTGCCGGTAGCTTAGAATCAAGTGTCTCATACGAGCAGTACTTC; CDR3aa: CAGSLESSVSYEQYF
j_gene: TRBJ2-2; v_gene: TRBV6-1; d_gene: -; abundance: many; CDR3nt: TGTGCCAGCAGGCCCGACACCGGGGAGCTGTTTTTT; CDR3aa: CASRPDTGELFF
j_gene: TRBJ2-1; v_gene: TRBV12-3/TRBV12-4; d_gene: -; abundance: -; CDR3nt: TGTGCCAGCAGTTTAGACGTAGTGGGAGGTCCTCCCCTGTTCTTC; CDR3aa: CASSLDVVGGPPLFF
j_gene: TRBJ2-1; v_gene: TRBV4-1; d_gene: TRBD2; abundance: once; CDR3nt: TGCACCAGCAGCCAGGCGGGAGCGTACAATGAGCAATTCTTC; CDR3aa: CTSSQAGAYNEQFF
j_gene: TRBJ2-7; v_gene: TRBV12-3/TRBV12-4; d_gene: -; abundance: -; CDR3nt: TGTGCCAGCAATTTAAGGCGGGACGTCTTCGAGCAGTACTTC; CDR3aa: CASNLRRDVFEQYF
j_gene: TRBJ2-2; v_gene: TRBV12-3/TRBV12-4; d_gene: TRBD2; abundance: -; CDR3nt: TGTGCCAGCAGGGCCCCCCGGGTCCCCGGGACTAGCGGGAGAAGAAACACCGGGGAGCTTTTTTTT; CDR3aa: CASRAPRVPGTSGRRNTGELFF
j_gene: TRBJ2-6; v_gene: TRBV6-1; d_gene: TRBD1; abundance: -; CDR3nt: TGTGCCAGCAGTCCGGGACAGGGACCCGGGGTCAACGCCCTGACTTTC; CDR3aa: CASSPGQGPGVNALTF
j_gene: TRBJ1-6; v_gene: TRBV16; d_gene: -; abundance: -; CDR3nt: TGTGCCAGCAGCCAATGGGGGCCTAATAATTCACCCCTCCACTTT; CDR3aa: CASSQWGPNNSPLHF
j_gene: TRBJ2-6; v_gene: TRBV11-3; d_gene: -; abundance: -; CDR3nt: TGTGCCAACAGCGACAGAGCTGGGGTCAACGTCCTGACATTC; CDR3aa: CANSDRAGVNVLTF
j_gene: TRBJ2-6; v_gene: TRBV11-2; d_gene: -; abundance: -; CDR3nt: TGTGCCAGCAGCTTAGTTCCAGGGCATAGCTCTGGGGCCAACGTCCTGACTTTC; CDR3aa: CASSLVPGHSSGANVLTF
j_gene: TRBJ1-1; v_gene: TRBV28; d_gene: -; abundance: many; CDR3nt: TGTGCCAGCAGCGGGGGGTTCCCGAGGACTGAAGCTTTCTTT; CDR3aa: CASSGGFPRTEAFF
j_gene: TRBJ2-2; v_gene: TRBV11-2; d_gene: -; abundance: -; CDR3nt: TGTGCCAGCAGCTTAGACAGACCCCCACTTATCGGGGAGCTGTTTTTT; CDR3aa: CASSLDRPPLIGELFF
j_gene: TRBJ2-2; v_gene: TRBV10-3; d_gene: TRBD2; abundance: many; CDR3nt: TGTGCCATCAATACCGGGACAGGGCGGACTAGCGGGAGTACCGGGGAGCTGTTTTTT; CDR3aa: CAINTGTGRTSGSTGELFF
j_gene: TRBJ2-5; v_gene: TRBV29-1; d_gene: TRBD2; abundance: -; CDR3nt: TGCAGGGTTCGGACTAGCGGGAGTTGGGCAGAGACCCAGTACTTC; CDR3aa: CRVRTSGSWAETQYF
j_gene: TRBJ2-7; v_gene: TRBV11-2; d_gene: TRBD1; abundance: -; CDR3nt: TGTGCCAGCAGCAACCGACAGGGGCCCTACGAGCAGTATTTC; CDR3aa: CASSNRQGPYEQYF
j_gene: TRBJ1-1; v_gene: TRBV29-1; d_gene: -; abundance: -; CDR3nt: TGTAGCGTCCGAGGGGGGCTTGATAGCACTGAAGCTTTCTTT; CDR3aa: CSVRGGLDSTEAFF
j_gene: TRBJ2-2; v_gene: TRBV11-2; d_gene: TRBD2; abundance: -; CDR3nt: TGTGCCAGCAGCCCGGTAGCGGGAGGGCCGAGGGCCGAGGGGCTGTTTTTT; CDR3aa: CASSPVAGGPRAEGLFF
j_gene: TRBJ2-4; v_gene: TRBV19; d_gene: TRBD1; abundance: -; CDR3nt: TGTGCCAGTAGTACCAAGACAGGGGTCATTCAGTACTTC; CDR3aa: CASSTKTGVIQYF
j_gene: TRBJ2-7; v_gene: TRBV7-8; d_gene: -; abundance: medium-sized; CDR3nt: TGTGCCAGCAGCTTAGAGATAAGCTCCTACGAGCAGTACTTC; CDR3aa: CASSLEISSYEQYF
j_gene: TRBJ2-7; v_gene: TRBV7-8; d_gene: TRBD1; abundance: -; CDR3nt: TGTGCCAGCACCTTAGAGGGACAGTTATCCTACGAGCAGTACTTC; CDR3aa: CASTLEGQLSYEQYF
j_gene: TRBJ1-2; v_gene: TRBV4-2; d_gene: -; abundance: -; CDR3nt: TGTGCCAGCAGCCAAGATTGGGGGCAGGCTGACTATGGCTTCACCTTC; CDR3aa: CASSQDWGQADYGFTF
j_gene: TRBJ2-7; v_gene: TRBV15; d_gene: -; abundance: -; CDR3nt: TGTGCCACCAGCTTCGGGGTAGGGGGGGGTTACGAGCAGTACTTC; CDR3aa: CATSFGVGGGYEQYF
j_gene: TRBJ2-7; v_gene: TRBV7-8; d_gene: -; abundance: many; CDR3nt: TGTGCCAGCAGCTTAGCTACAGGAGGCTACGAGCAGTACTTC; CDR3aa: CASSLATGGYEQYF